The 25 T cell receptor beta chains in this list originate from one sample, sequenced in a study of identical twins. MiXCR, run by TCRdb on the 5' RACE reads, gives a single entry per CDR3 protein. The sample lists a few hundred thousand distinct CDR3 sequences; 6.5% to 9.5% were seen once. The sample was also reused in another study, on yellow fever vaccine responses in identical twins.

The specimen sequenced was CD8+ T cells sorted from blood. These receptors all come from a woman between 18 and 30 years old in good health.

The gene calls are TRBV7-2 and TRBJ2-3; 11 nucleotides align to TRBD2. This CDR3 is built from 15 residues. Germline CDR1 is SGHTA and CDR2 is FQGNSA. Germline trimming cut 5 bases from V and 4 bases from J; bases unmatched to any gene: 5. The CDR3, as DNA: TGTGCCAGCAGCGCGGGGACTAGCGGTTCAGATACGCAGTATTTT. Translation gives CASSAGTSGSDTQYF.

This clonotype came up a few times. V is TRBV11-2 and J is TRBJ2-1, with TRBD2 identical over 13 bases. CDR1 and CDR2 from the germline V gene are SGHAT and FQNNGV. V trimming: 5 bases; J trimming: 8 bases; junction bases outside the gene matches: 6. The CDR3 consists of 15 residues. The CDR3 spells CASSATSGGADEQFF. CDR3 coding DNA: TGTGCCAGCAGCGCCACTAGCGGGGGGGCGGATGAGCAGTTCTTC.

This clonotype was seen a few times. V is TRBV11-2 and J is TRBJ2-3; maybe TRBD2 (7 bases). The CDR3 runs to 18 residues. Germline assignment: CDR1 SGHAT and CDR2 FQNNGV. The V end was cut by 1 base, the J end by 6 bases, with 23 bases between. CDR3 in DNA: TGTGCCAGCAGCTTAGTATCCACGTACGCCCGGGGGGCGGATACGCAGTATTTT. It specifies CASSLVSTYARGADTQYF.

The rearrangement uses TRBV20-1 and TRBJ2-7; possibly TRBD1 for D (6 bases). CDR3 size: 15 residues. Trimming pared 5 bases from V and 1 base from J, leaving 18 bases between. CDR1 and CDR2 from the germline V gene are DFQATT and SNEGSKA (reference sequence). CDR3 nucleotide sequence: TGCAGTGCTGGGAATATACGGGACACTTCCTACGAGCAGTACTTC. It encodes CSAGNIRDTSYEQYF.

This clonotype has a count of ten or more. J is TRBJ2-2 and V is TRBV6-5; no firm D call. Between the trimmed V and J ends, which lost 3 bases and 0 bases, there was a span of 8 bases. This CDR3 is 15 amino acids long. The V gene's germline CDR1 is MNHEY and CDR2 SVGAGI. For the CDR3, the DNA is TGTGCCAGCAGTTATGCCGTCGCGAACACCGGGGAGCTGTTTTTT. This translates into CASSYAVANTGELFF.

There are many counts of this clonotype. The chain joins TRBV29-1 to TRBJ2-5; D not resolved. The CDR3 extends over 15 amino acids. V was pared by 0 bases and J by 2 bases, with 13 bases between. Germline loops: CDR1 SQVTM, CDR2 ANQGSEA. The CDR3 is CSVEDSTEEQETQYF. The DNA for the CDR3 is TGCAGCGTTGAAGATTCCACAGAAGAACAAGAGACCCAGTACTTC.

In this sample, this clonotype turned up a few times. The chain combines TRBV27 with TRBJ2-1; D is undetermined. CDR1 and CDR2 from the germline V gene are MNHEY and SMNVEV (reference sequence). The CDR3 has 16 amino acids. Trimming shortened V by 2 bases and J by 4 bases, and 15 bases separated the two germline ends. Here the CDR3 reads CASSLTTSHNYNEQFF. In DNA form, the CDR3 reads TGTGCCAGCAGTTTAACTACATCACATAATTACAATGAGCAGTTCTTC.

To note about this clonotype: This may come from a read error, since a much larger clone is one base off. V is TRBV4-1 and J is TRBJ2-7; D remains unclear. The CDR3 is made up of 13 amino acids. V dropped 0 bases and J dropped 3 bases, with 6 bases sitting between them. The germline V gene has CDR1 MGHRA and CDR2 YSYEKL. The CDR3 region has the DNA TGCGCCAGCAGCCAAGAGGACGGCTACGAGCAGTACTTC. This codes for CASSQEDGYEQYF.

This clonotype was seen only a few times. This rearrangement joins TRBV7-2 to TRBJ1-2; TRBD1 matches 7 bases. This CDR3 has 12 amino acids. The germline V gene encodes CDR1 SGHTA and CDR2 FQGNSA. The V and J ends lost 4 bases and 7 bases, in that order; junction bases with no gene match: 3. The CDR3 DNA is TGTGCCAGCAGCTCCACAGGGGCTGGCTACACCTTC. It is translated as CASSSTGAGYTF.

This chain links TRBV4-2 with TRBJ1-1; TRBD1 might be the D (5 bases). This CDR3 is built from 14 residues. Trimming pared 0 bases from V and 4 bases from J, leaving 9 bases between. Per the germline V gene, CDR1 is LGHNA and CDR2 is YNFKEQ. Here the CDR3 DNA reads TGTGCCAGCAGCCAAGATTCAGGGACCACTGAAGCTTTCTTT. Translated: CASSQDSGTTEAFF.

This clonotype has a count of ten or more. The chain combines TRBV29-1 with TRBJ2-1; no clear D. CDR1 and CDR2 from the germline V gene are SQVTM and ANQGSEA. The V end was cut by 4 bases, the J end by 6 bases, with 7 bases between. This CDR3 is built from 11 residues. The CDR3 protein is CSVVGPNEQFF. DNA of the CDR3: TGCAGCGTTGTGGGCCCCAATGAGCAGTTCTTC.

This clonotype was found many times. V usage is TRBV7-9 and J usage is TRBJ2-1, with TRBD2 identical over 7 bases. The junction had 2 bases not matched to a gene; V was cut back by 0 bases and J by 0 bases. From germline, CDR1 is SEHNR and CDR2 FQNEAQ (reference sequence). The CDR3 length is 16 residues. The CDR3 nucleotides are TGTGCCAGCAGCTTAGCGGGCGGGGGCTCCTACAATGAGCAGTTCTTC. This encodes CASSLAGGGSYNEQFF.

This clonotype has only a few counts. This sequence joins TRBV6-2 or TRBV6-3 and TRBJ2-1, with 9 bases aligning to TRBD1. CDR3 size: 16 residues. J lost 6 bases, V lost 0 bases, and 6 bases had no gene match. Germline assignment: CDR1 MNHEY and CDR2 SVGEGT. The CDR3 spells CASSYSGTGNRNEQFF. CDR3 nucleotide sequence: TGTGCCAGCAGTTACTCGGGGACAGGGAATCGCAATGAGCAGTTCTTC.

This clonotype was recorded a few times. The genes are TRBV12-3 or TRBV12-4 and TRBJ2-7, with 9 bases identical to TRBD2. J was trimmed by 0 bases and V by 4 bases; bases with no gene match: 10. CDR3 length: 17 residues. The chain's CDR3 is CASSYSSGTTSSYEQYF. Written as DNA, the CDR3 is TGTGCCAGCAGTTATTCTAGCGGGACAACCTCCTCCTACGAGCAGTACTTC.

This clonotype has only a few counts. The DNA of the CDR3 is TGTGCCAGCAGAAACTCATCCCCCAGGGACCCCCACGAGCAGTACTTC. It specifies CASRNSSPRDPHEQYF. The chain joins TRBV6-2 or TRBV6-3 to TRBJ2-7; D may match TRBD1 or TRBD2 (5 bases each). Trimming removed 6 bases at V and 5 bases at J, with 23 bases between. This CDR3 contains 16 residues. CDR1 is MNHEY, CDR2 SVGEGT, per germline.

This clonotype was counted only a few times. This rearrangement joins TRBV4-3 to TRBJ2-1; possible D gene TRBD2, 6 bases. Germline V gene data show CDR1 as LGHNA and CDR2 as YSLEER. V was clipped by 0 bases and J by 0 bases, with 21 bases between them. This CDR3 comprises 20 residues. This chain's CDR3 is CASSQDRGAGAPSSYNEQFF. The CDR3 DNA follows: TGCGCCAGCAGCCAAGATCGCGGAGCGGGTGCCCCCAGCTCCTACAATGAGCAGTTCTTC.

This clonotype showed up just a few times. The CDR3 loop reads CATSDSAGNEQYF. In DNA form, the CDR3 reads TGTGCCACCAGTGATTCGGCAGGGAACGAGCAGTACTTC. The rearrangement joins TRBV24-1 to TRBJ2-7, with D perhaps matching TRBD1 (5 bases). The CDR3 loop spans 13 amino acids. CDR1 and CDR2 from the germline V gene are KGHDR and SFDVKD. Trimming left V 2 bases short and J 5 bases short, with 9 bases between.

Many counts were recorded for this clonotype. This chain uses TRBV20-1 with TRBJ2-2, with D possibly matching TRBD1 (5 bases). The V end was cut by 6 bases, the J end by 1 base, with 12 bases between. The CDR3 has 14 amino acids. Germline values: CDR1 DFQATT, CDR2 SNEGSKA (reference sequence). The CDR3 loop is CSAPARENTGELFF. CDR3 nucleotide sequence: TGCAGTGCACCCGCCAGGGAGAACACCGGGGAGCTGTTTTTT.

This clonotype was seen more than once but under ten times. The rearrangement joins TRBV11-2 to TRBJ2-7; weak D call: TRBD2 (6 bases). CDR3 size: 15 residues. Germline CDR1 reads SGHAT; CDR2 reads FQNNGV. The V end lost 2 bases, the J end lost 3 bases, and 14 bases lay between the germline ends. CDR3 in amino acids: CASSLRWEVYYEQYF. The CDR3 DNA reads TGTGCCAGCAGCTTAAGGTGGGAGGTGTACTACGAGCAGTACTTC. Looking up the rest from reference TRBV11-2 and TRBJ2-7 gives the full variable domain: EAGVAQSPRYKIIEKRQSVAFWCNPISGHATLYWYQQILGQGPKLLIQFQNNGVVDDSQLPKDRFSAERLKGVDSTLKIQPAKLEDSAVYLCASSLRWEVYYEQYFGPGTRLTVT.

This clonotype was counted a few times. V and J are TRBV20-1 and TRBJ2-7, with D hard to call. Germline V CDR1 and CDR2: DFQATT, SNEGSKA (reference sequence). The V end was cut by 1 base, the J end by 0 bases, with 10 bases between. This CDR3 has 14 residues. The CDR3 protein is CSARVTENSYEQYF. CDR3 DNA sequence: TGCAGTGCTAGAGTGACTGAAAACTCCTACGAGCAGTACTTC.

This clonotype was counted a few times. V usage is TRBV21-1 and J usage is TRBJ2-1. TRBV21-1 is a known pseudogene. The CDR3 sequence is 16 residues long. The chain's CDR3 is CASSRESGSLYNEQFF. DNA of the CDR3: TGTGCCAGCAGCAGGGAAAGCGGGAGTCTCTACAATGAGCAGTTCTTC.

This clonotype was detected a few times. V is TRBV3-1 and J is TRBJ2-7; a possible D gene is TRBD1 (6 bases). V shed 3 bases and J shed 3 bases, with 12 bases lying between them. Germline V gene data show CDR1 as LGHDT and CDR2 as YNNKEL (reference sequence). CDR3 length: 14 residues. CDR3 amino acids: CASSQGTWDYEQYF. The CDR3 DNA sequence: TGTGCCAGCAGCCAGGGGACATGGGACTACGAGCAGTACTTC.

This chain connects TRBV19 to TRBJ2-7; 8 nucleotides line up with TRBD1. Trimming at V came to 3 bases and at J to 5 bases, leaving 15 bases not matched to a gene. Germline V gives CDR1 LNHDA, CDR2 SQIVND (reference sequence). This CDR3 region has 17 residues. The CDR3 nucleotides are TGTGCCAGTAGTATCAACCCACAGGACAGGGTCTTGAACGAGCAGTACTTC. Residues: CASSINPQDRVLNEQYF.

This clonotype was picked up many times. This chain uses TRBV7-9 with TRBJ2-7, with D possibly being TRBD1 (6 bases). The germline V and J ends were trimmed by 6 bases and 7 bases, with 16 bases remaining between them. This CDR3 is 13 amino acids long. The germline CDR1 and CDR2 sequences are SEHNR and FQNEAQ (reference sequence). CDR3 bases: TGTGCCAGCAGTTTTCCAGGGGCTGGGGAGCAGTACTTC. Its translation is CASSFPGAGEQYF.

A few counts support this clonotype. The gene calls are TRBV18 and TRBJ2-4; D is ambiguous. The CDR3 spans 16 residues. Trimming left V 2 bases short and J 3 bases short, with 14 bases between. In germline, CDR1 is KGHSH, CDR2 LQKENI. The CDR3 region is CASSPGNSEDKNIQYF. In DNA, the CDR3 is TGTGCCAGCTCACCAGGAAATTCCGAGGACAAAAACATTCAGTACTTC.